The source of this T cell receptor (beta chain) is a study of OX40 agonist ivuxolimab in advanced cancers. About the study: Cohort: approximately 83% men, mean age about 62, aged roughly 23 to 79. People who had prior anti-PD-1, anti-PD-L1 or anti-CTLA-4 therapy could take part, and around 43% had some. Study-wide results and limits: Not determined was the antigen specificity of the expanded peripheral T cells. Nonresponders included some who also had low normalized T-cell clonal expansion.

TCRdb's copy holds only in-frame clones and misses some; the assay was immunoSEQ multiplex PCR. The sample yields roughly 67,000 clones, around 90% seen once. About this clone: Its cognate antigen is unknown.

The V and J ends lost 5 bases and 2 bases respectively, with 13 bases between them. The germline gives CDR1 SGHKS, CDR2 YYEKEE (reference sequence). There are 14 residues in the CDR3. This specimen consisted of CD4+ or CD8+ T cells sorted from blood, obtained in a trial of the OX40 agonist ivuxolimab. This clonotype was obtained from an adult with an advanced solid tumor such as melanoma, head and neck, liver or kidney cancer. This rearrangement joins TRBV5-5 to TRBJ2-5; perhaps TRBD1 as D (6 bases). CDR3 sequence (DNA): TGTGCCAGCAGAAAAGTAGGGACACAAGAGACCCAGTACTTC. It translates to CASRKVGTQETQYF.